The clone carrying this T cell receptor (beta chain) was counted at least ten times. Antigen: not known. V gave up 5 bases and J gave up 6 bases, with 18 bases separating them. Germline CDR1 reads SGHAT; CDR2 reads FQNNGV. The CDR3 consists of 15 residues. Construction of the TCR beta libraries employed iRepertoire HTBI primers in conjunction with Arm-PCR of CDR3 regions. One entry per CDR3 protein results from TCRdb running MiXCR on the multiplex PCR reads. The table lists roughly 360,000 distinct CDR3 sequences, roughly 10% of them singletons. The time point here: newly diagnosed GD, antithyroid drugs for less than 3 months. Making the TCR library involved RNA that had been extracted from PBMCs. This specimen comes from a study of regulatory T cells in long-lasting Graves disease. Overall study results and limits: New patients shared roughly 1,000 public clonotypes, fewer than the approximately 2,500 shared by persistent patients.

The same data also contributed to another study, on T cells in Graves' hyperthyroidism and ophthalmopathy. That study reports: Orbital computed tomography and thyroid ultrasound, together with serum TRAb and thyroxine and clinical symptoms, were used for diagnoses. Ophthalmopathy was told apart from stable hyperthyroidism by a 13 V-J model.

J is TRBJ2-3 and V is TRBV11-2; D might be TRBD1 (5 bases). The specimen comprised peripheral blood mononuclear cells (PBMCs), sampled at new diagnosis, from a patient treated with antithyroid drugs. The receptor's source is a woman younger than 35 with Graves disease. The CDR3 coding sequence is TGTGCCAGCAGCGACACGGAATGGGGCGCGGATACGCAGTATTTT. Translating gives CASSDTEWGADTQYF.